The source of this T cell receptor beta chain is a study of T-cell reconstitution after alpha-beta-depleted transplantation in children. The junction had 3 bases not matched to a gene; V was cut back by 1 base and J by 0 bases. This CDR3 region has 16 residues. CDR1 is SEHNR and CDR2 is FQNEAQ in the germline V gene (reference sequence). This clonotype has more than one count but fewer than ten. A TCRbeta library incorporating unique molecular identifiers was prepared. TCRdb independently ran MiXCR on the PCR reads; one entry per CDR3 protein. Among about 600,000 distinct CDR3 sequences listed, roughly a tenth were seen once.

The sequence was collected from a human donor who donated a stem cell graft to a child with acute myeloid leukemia. This chain links TRBV7-9 with TRBJ2-1; 7 bases map to TRBD2. This specimen was PBMCs from the stem cell graft donor, taken from the stem cell graft. The CDR3: CASSLGAGSSYNEQFF. In DNA form, the CDR3 reads TGTGCCAGCAGCTTAGGAGCGGGGAGCTCCTACAATGAGCAGTTCTTC.